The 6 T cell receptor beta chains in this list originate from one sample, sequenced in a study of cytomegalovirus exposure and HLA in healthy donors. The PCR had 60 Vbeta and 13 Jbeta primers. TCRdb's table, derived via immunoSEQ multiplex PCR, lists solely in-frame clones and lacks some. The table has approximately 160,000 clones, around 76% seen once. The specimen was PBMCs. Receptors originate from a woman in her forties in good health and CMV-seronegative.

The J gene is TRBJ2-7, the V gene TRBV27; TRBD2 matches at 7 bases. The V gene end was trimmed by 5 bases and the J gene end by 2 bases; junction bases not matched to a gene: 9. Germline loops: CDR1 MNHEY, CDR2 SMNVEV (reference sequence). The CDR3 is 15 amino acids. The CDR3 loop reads CASSPRVGGAYEQYF. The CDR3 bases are TGTGCCAGCAGTCCTCGCGTGGGGGGGGCCTACGAGCAGTACTTC.

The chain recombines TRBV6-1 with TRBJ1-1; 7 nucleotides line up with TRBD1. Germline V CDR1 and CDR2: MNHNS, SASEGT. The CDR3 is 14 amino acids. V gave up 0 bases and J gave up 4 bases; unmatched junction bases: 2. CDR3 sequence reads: CASSEARTGTEAFF. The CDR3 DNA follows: TGTGCCAGCAGTGAAGCGCGGACAGGCACTGAAGCTTTCTTT.

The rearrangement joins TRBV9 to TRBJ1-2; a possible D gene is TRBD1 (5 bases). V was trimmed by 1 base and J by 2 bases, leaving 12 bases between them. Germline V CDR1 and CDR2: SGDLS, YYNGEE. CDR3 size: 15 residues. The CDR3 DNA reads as TGTGCCAGCAGCGTATCAAGTAACAGGAACTATGGCTACACCTTC. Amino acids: CASSVSSNRNYGYTF.

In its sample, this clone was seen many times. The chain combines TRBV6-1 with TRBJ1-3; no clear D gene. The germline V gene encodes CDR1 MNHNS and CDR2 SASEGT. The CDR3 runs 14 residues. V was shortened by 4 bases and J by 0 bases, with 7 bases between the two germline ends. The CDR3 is CASSGEGSGNTIYF. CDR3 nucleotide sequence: TGTGCCAGCAGTGGGGAGGGCTCTGGAAACACCATATATTTT.

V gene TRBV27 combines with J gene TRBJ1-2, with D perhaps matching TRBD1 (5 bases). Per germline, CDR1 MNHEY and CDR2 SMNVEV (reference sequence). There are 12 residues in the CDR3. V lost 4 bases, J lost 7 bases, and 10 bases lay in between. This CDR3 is CASSSRQSGYTF. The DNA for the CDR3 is TGTGCCAGCAGTTCACGACAGAGTGGCTACACCTTC.

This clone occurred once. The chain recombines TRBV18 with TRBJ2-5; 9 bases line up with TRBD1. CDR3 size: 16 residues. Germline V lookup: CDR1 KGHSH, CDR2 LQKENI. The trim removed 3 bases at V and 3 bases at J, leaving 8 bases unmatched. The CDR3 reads CASSPERDREKETQYF. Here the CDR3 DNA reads TGTGCCAGCTCACCGGAGCGGGACAGGGAGAAAGAGACCCAGTACTTC. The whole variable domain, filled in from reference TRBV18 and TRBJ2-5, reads NAGVMQNPRHLVRRRGQEARLRCSPMKGHSHVYWYRQLPEEGLKFMVYLQKENIIDESGMPKERFSAEFPKEGPSILRIQQVVRGDSAAYFCASSPERDREKETQYFGPGTRLLVL.